The clone carrying this TCR beta chain occurred a few times. The germline gives CDR1 SNHLY, CDR2 FYNNEI. This CDR3 contains 18 residues. The J segment lost 0 bases and the V segment lost 1 base, leaving 8 bases of the junction unmatched. These data belong to a study of blood T cell repertoires in COVID-19. Assay used: immunoSEQ multiplex PCR; TCRdb lists only in-frame clones, some missing. Of roughly 250,000 clones in the sample, approximately 85% were seen once. Donors of Cohort 3 who recovered were those that had two negative PCRs, clearance, or symptom resolution. This receptor was obtained from a woman in her twenties or thirties who had recovered from COVID-19. V is TRBV2 and J is TRBJ1-5, with 8 bases fitting TRBD1. The sample comprised PBMCs or T cells enriched from blood (not recorded which). CDR3: CASSEEGGQAASNQPQHF. For the CDR3, the DNA is TGTGCCAGCAGTGAAGAAGGGGGACAGGCGGCTAGCAATCAGCCCCAGCATTTT. The complete variable domain, with remaining parts taken from reference TRBV2 and TRBJ1-5, reads EPEVTQTPSHQVTQMGQEVILRCVPISNHLYFYWYRQILGQKVEFLVSFYNNEISEKSEIFDDQFSVERPDGSNFTLKIRSTKLEDSAMYFCASSEEGGQAASNQPQHFGDGTRLSIL.